The clone carrying this TCR beta chain was observed at least ten times. The antigen is unknown. The source of the sample is a study of early T cells in non-severe SARS-CoV-2 infection. Looking at the study overall: Bulk RNA from unsorted whole blood was sequenced; chains were unpaired. Study outcomes and limitations: Matching against VDJdb likely underestimated virus-specific expansions, favoring anti-spike CD8.

This CDR3 comprises 15 residues. Per the germline V gene, CDR1 is SNHLY and CDR2 is FYNNEI. V gave up 6 bases and J gave up 0 bases, with 14 bases separating them. Unique molecular identifiers (one per individual cDNA molecule) were attached. TCRdb reprocessed the 5' RACE reads with MiXCR, giving one entry per CDR3 protein. The table shows about 30,000 distinct CDR3 sequences, with about 6% occurring only once. Sequencing was carried out using whole blood. The rearrangement links TRBV2 to TRBJ1-1; D is possibly TRBD1 (6 bases). This TCR was sampled from an adult who was a healthcare worker with PCR-confirmed SARS-CoV-2 infection or an uninfected control (not recorded which). The CDR3 loop is CASSPEGGMNTEAFF. CDR3 nucleotides: TGTGCCAGCAGCCCCGAGGGGGGGATGAACACTGAAGCTTTCTTT.